These 11 T cell receptor beta chains share one sample of origin, sequenced in a study of regulatory T cells in long-lasting Graves disease. CDR3-region Arm-PCR and iRepertoire HTBI primers produced the TCR beta libraries. TCRdb reprocessed the multiplex PCR reads via MiXCR and lists one record per CDR3 protein. The sample shows 200,000 to 250,000 distinct CDR3 sequences, roughly a fifth of them seen only once. Described time point: newly diagnosed GD, antithyroid drugs for less than 3 months. PBMC RNA served as the TCR library source. The sequencing used peripheral blood mononuclear cells (PBMCs), collected at new diagnosis, from a patient treated with antithyroid drugs. The receptors derive from a female donor with Graves disease.

This clonotype was picked up many times. The chain carries TRBV30 and TRBJ1-6; perhaps TRBD1 as D (6 bases). Between the trimmed V and J ends, which lost 3 bases and 9 bases, there was a span of 18 bases. This CDR3 is 15 amino acids long. In germline, CDR1 is GTSNPN, CDR2 SVGIG (reference sequence). The CDR3 DNA reads as TGTGCCTGGAGGGGCCTGGGGGGCCACCCTTCACCCCTCCACTTT. Protein: CAWRGLGGHPSPLHF.

This clonotype came up many times. The V call is TRBV6-1, the J call TRBJ1-5; D call uncertain. The CDR3 extends over 15 amino acids. Germline lookup yields CDR1 MNHNS and CDR2 SASEGT. Trimming took 7 bases from V and 0 from J, leaving 13 bases between them. DNA for the CDR3: TGTGCCAGCAACAAGGGCCGGCATAGCAATCAGCCCCAGCATTTT. Protein sequence: CASNKGRHSNQPQHF.

Points on this clonotype: A read error may account for a junction end that differs from germline. This sequence joins TRBV6-1 and TRBJ1-6; D gene uncertain. Germline V CDR1 and CDR2: MNHNS, SASEGT. This CDR3 has 16 residues. CDR3: CVSSPTLQSANSPLHF. CDR3 coding DNA: TGTGTCAGCAGCCCGACTCTACAGAGCGCCAATTCACCCCTCCACTTT.

At least ten counts were recorded for this clonotype. CDR3 loop: CASSFGLKMIPSTDTQYF. The CDR3 nucleotides are TGTGCCAGCAGTTTCGGACTGAAAATGATCCCTAGCACAGATACGCAGTATTTT. The chain couples TRBV12-3 or TRBV12-4 to TRBJ2-3, with D tentatively TRBD2 (5 bases). With 3 bases removed from V and 0 bases from J, the gap between germline ends came to 19 bases. The CDR3 totals 18 residues.

This clonotype was seen at least ten times. V gene TRBV27 combines with J gene TRBJ2-1, with D tentatively TRBD2 (7 bases). V was cut by 5 bases and J by 12 bases, with 17 bases left in between. The CDR3 spans 13 residues. Germline values: CDR1 MNHEY, CDR2 SMNVEV (reference sequence). The CDR3 sequence is CASSNRGAPAQFF. The CDR3 DNA follows: TGTGCCAGCAGTAACCGGGGGGCCCCCGCGCAGTTCTTC.

The chain employs TRBV7-2 and TRBJ2-1; 11 nucleotides agree with TRBD2. The CDR3 contains 17 residues. V dropped 0 bases and J dropped 7; count of bases not matched to a gene: 8. CDR1 and CDR2 from the germline V gene are SGHTA and FQGNSA. The CDR3 DNA sequence: TGTGCCAGCAGCTTAGCGTGGGAATCTAGCGGGAGGAATGAGCAGTTCTTC. This gives the protein CASSLAWESSGRNEQFF.

Ten or more counts support this clonotype. The chain combines TRBV20-1 with TRBJ1-1; D uncertain. V lost 3 bases and J lost 2, with 13 bases in between. The CDR3 runs 14 residues. CDR1 is DFQATT and CDR2 is SNEGSKA in the germline V gene (reference sequence). As DNA, the CDR3 is TGCAGTGCTAGGACATTCAAACGAAACACTGAAGCTTTCTTT. Its protein product is CSARTFKRNTEAFF.

The rearrangement links TRBV7-2 to TRBJ2-7; 8 bases match TRBD2. Trimming cost V 1 base and J 1 base; bases outside gene matches: 3. Germline loops: CDR1 SGHTA, CDR2 FQGNSA. The CDR3 has 15 residues. The CDR3 region has the DNA TGTGCCAGCAGCTTAGGGCCGGGAGGGTCCTACGAGCAGTACTTC. Its translation: CASSLGPGGSYEQYF.

Note on this clonotype: It is likely a read error: a sequence one base away is far more abundant. V and J are TRBV27 and TRBJ2-3, with 13 bases lining up with TRBD2. Germline CDR1 MNHEY, CDR2 SMNVEV (reference sequence). J was trimmed by 0 bases and V by 4 bases; bases with no gene match: 10. This CDR3 has 19 amino acids. The CDR3 sequence is CASSSGLAGAGGSTDTQYF. CDR3 DNA sequence: TGTGCCAGCAGTTCCGGACTAGCGGGGGCCGGGGGTAGCACAGATACGCAGTATTTT.

This clonotype showed up many times. The chain carries TRBV7-2 and TRBJ2-3; 12 nucleotides line up with TRBD2. CDR3 length equals 16 residues. Trimming took 5 bases from V and 11 from J; bases not matched to a gene: 14. From germline, CDR1 is SGHTA and CDR2 FQGNSA. CDR3 DNA: TGTGCCAGCAGCCGACGGCTAGCGGGAGGGTCCCGGGGGCAGTATTTT. As protein: CASSRRLAGGSRGQYF.

This clonotype was detected only a few times. This chain uses TRBV4-1 with TRBJ2-2, with D perhaps matching TRBD2 (6 bases). Trimming cost V 4 bases and J 5 bases, with 14 bases left between them. Germline values: CDR1 MGHRA, CDR2 YSYEKL. This CDR3 spans 15 amino acids. In nucleotides, the CDR3 is TGCGCCAGCAGCCCGGGACTCCTTCGTACCGGGGAGCTGTTTTTT. Protein: CASSPGLLRTGELFF.